Detailed here is one T cell receptor (beta chain). Antigen unknown. Using immunoSEQ multiplex PCR, the repertoire was profiled, and TCRdb retains in-frame clones only, with some absent. Of around 20,000 clones listed, 70% to 85% are singletons. The sample belongs to a study of OX40 agonist ivuxolimab in advanced cancers. Study background: Every 2 weeks, patients received ivuxolimab intravenously, dosed at 0.01 to 10 mg/kg. Dose-escalation cases comprised hepatocellular carcinoma, melanoma, renal cell or head and neck cancer. Study-level points and caveats: CD4+ and CD8+ T cells in blood underwent clonal expansion by week 6 at 0.1 to 3.0 mg/kg. Some nonresponders additionally presented with little normalized T-cell clonal expansion.

The clonotype was recovered from an adult with an advanced solid tumor such as melanoma, head and neck, liver or kidney cancer. The sequencing used CD4+ or CD8+ T cells sorted from blood, collected in a trial of the OX40 agonist ivuxolimab.

CDR3 protein: CASSLSGGSSYEQYF. Written as DNA, the CDR3 is TGTGCCAGCAGCTTATCGGGCGGGAGCTCCTACGAGCAGTACTTC. The genes are TRBV7-3 and TRBJ2-7, with 7 bases that match TRBD2. Germline V gives CDR1 SGHTA, CDR2 FQGTGA. J lost 0 bases, V lost 2 bases, and 4 bases had no gene match. The CDR3 extends over 15 amino acids.